Below are 7 T cell receptor beta chains sequenced from a single sample in a study of T cell repertoires in cytomegalovirus infection. In TCRdb, the reads were re-called with MiXCR into one record per CDR3 protein. The sample has about 890,000 distinct CDR3 sequences; around a third are singletons. No antigen has been assigned to these receptors. The sequencing used cultured CD8+ T cells from PBMCs, collected from culture after CMV antigen stimulation. The origin of the receptors is a human donor in good health (CMV status not recorded). Some clones in this sample may be carry-over from other donors' samples.

On this clonotype itself: This sequence may be a read error, since a much larger clone differs from it by one base. The chain recombines TRBV27 with TRBJ1-1; 8 bases are shared with TRBD1. Germline V gene data show CDR1 as MNHEY and CDR2 as SMNVEV (reference sequence). This CDR3 has 16 amino acids. The CDR3, as DNA: TGTGACAGCAGTTCTCCGGGACAGGCCGGGGAGACTGAAGCTTTCTTT. This codes for CDSSSPGQAGETEAFF.

There are a few counts of this clonotype. The chain joins TRBV7-2 to TRBJ2-7, with TRBD1 matching over 12 bases. Per the germline V gene, CDR1 is SGHTA and CDR2 is FQGNSA. V lost 3 bases and J lost 6; bases outside the gene matches: 6. The CDR3 has 15 amino acids. The CDR3 sequence: CASSFRDRGPIEQYF. As DNA, the CDR3 is TGTGCCAGCAGCTTCCGGGACAGGGGGCCGATCGAGCAGTACTTC.

The V call is TRBV6-6, the J call TRBJ2-2, with a weak D call TRBD1 (6 bases). From germline, CDR1 is MNHNY and CDR2 SVGAGI (reference sequence). The CDR3 has 17 amino acids. Trimming left V 6 bases short and J 1 base short, with 18 bases between. The CDR3: CASRPAAWGQNTGELFF. The CDR3 region has the DNA TGTGCCAGCAGGCCCGCCGCCTGGGGGCAGAACACCGGGGAGCTGTTTTTT.

In this sample, this clonotype turned up a few times. The J gene is TRBJ2-2, the V gene TRBV4-3; 10 bases are shared with TRBD1. The CDR3 extends over 16 amino acids. Looked up from germline, CDR1 is LGHNA and CDR2 is YSLEER. V lost 4 bases and J lost 4; bases outside the gene matches: 6. The chain's CDR3 is CASSPQDRGFTGELFF. The CDR3 region has the DNA TGCGCCAGCAGCCCACAGGACAGGGGGTTCACCGGGGAGCTGTTTTTT.

The genes are TRBV12-3 or TRBV12-4 and TRBJ1-2; TRBD1 matches at 9 bases. The CDR3 contains 15 residues. With 4 bases clipped from V and 5 bases from J, the junction kept 8 bases outside the gene matches. The CDR3 region has the DNA TGTGCCAGCAGTTCCTCGGACAGGGGAAAATATGGCTACACCTTC. Protein sequence: CASSSSDRGKYGYTF.

This clonotype has more than one count but fewer than ten. J is TRBJ2-1 and V is TRBV29-1; D gene uncertain. V was cut by 6 bases and J by 3 bases, with 6 bases left in between. The CDR3 covers 11 residues. CDR1 SQVTM and CDR2 ANQGSEA come from the germline V gene. CDR3 DNA sequence: TGCAGCGTCCGATTCTACAATGAGCAGTTCTTC. It is translated as CSVRFYNEQFF.

In its sample, this clonotype was seen a few times. The chain joins TRBV6-2 or TRBV6-3 to TRBJ2-7; TRBD2 matches at 8 bases. The germline CDR1 and CDR2 sequences are MNHEY and SVGEGT. Germline trimming cut 0 bases from V and 3 bases from J; bases unmatched to any gene: 4. The CDR3 is made up of 15 amino acids. This CDR3 is CASSYSTAGGYEQYF. The CDR3, as DNA: TGTGCCAGCAGTTACTCGACGGCGGGGGGCTACGAGCAGTACTTC.